This is a list of T cell receptor beta chains from one sample in a study of blood T cell repertoires in COVID-19. Sequencing used immunoSEQ multiplex PCR; TCRdb keeps in-frame clones, though not all of them. The sample contains 250,000 to 300,000 clones, roughly 86% of which appear only once. The sample consisted of peripheral blood. The receptors were sampled from a woman in her twenties or thirties with acute or convalescent COVID-19. The CDR3 runs from the conserved cysteine through the conserved F or W.

V	J	CDR3
TRBV7-9	TRBJ1-2	CASSPSGVTGYTF
TRBV6-2/TRBV6-3	TRBJ2-3	CASSYAGSNSDTQYF
TRBV27	TRBJ1-2	CASSLSPRGNYGYTF
TRBV10-3	TRBJ1-2	CAIKGPGYGYTF
TRBV11-2	TRBJ2-7	CASSPDRGASYEQYF
TRBV5-1	TRBJ1-4	CASSLGQGVRSNEKLFF
TRBV7-2	TRBJ2-3	CASSRRPTAGARTDTQYF
TRBV2	TRBJ1-4	CASRNSEKLFF
TRBV7-2	TRBJ2-1	CASSREGGLAQFF
TRBV27	TRBJ1-2	CASSPQGDGYTF
TRBV6-6	TRBJ1-4	CASSRRQGDSEKLFF
TRBV7-9	TRBJ2-7	CASSFSKGRGYDEQYF
TRBV9	TRBJ1-4	CASSVHSTNEKLFF